This TCR beta chain was recorded in a study of cytomegalovirus exposure and HLA in healthy donors. Study-wide context: A previous analysis identified 100 million or so unique TCR beta sequences derived from approximately 190 million T cells. Study-wide results and caveats: A later analysis found common viral pathogens apparently linked to several of the most significant clusters. TCR beta chain V- and J-gene trimming was linked, in a later analysis, to a missense variant in DCLRE1C.

All the people who gave samples were healthy bone marrow donors. The CDR3 is 13 residues long. Trimming removed 7 bases at V and 8 bases at J, with 14 bases between. CDR1 and CDR2 (germline): SNHLY, FYNNEI. PCR primers comprised 60 Vbeta and 13 Jbeta primers. TCRdb keeps only in-frame clones here, not all; method: immunoSEQ multiplex PCR. This sample contains about 110,000 clones. In regard to this clone: What it binds is unknown.

This receptor was taken from a man in his thirties or forties in good health and CMV-seronegative. The chain links TRBV2 to TRBJ1-4; D is perhaps TRBD1 (5 bases). The sample consisted of PBMCs. The CDR3 DNA reads TGTGCCAGCATCATTTGGGGCACAGAAAAACTGTTTTTT. Its translation is CASIIWGTEKLFF. The complete variable domain, with remaining parts taken from reference TRBV2 and TRBJ1-4, reads EPEVTQTPSHQVTQMGQEVILRCVPISNHLYFYWYRQILGQKVEFLVSFYNNEISEKSEIFDDQFSVERPDGSNFTLKIRSTKLEDSAMYFCASIIWGTEKLFFGSGTQLSVL.